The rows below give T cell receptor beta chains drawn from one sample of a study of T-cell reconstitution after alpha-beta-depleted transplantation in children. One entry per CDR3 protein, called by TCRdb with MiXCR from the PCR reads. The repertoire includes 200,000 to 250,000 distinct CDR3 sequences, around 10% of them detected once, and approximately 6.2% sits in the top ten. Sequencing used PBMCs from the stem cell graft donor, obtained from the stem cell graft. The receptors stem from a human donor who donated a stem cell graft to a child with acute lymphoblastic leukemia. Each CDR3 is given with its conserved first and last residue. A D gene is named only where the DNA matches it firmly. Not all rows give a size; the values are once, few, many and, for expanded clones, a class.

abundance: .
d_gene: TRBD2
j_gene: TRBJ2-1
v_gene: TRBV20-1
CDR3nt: TGCAGTGCTAGGGGGACTAGCGGGTACAATGAGCAGTTCTTC
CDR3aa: CSARGTSGYNEQFF

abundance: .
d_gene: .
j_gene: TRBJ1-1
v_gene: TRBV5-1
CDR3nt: TGCGCCAGCAGCTTGGAGACGTCAGCCACTGAAGCTTTCTTT
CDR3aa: CASSLETSATEAFF

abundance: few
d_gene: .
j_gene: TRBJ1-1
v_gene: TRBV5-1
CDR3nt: TGCGCCAGCAGCTTGTTCAGTTTGGCCGCGGCATCGCGCACTGAAGCTTTCTTT
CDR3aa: CASSLFSLAAASRTEAFF

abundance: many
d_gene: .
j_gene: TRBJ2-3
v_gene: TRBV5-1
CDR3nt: TGCGCCAGCAGCTTGGAGTATCCAGATACGCAGTATTTT
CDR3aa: CASSLEYPDTQYF

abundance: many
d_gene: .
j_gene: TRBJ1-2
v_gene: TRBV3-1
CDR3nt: TGTGCCAGCAGCCAAAGGGCCGGCGGGAGCTATGGCTACACCTTC
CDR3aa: CASSQRAGGSYGYTF

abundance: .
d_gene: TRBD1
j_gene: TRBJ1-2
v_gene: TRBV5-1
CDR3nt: TGCGCCAGCAGCTTGGGACAGGGGATGATCTATGGCTACACCTTC
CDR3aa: CASSLGQGMIYGYTF

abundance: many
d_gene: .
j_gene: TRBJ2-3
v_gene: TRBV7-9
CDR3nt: TGTGCCAGCAGCCCGGGGCTTAGCACAGATACGCAGTATTTT
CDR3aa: CASSPGLSTDTQYF

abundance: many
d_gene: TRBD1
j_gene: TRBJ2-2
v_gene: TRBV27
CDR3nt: TGTGCCAGCAGTAGGGGGCTCGGCGGGGAGCTGTTTTTT
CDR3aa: CASSRGLGGELFF

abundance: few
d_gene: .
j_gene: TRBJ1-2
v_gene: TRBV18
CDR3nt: TGTGCCAGCTCAAGTCTAGGGGGCTACACCTTC
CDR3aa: CASSSLGGYTF

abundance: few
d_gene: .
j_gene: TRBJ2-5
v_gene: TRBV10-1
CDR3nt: TGCGCCACGGGACCAGGACGGACCCAAGAGACCCAGTACTTC
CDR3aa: CATGPGRTQETQYF

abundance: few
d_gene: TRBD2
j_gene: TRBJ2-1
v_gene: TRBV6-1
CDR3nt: TGTGCCAGCGGACCTGGGCTAGCGGGGTACAGGGTTGAGCAGTTCTTC
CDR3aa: CASGPGLAGYRVEQFF

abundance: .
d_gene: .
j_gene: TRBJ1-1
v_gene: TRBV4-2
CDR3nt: TGTGCCAGCAGCCAAGATCAAGGTGGCAGGGGGAACACTGAAGCTTTCTTT
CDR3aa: CASSQDQGGRGNTEAFF

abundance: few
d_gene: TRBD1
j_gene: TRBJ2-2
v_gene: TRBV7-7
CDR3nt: TGTGCCATGCGCCGGACAGGGGGAACCGGGGAGCTGTTTTTT
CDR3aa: CAMRRTGGTGELFF

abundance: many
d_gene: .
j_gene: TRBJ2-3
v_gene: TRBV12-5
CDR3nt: TGTGCTAGTGAGGACAATAGCACAGATACGCAGTATTTT
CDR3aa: CASEDNSTDTQYF

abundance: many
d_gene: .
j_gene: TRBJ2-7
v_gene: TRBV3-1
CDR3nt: TGTGCCAGCAGCCAAGCGGGAAATACCTACGAGCAGTACTTC
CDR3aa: CASSQAGNTYEQYF

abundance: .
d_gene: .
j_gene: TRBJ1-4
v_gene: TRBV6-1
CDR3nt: TGTGCCAGCAGGGCAGGGGACTTCGCAACTAATGAAAAACTGTTTTTT
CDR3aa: CASRAGDFATNEKLFF

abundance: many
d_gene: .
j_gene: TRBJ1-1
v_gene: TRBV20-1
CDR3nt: TGCAGTGCTAGAGCGGGGTTGGGGCCAGGCCCCCTAGAAGCTTTCTTT
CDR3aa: CSARAGLGPGPLEAFF

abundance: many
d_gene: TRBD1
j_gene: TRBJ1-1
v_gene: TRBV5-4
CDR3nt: TGTGCCAGCAGCTTTAGGGGGCTGAACACTGAAGCTTTCTTT
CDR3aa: CASSFRGLNTEAFF

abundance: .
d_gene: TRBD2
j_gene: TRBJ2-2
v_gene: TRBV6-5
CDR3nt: TGTGCCAGCAGTTACTCGCGGCTAGCGGGGGGCCCCGGGGAGCTGTTTTTT
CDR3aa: CASSYSRLAGGPGELFF

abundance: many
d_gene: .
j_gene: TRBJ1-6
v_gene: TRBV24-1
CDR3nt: TGTGCCACCAGTCCCATAGGAGGGGTGAGTTCACCCCTCCACTTT
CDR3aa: CATSPIGGVSSPLHF

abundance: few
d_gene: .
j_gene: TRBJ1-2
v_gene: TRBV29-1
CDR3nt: TGCAGCGTTGAAAGCAGCTATGGCTACACCTTC
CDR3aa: CSVESSYGYTF

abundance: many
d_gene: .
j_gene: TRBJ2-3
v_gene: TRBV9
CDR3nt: TGTGCCAGCAGCGGGGGAAGCACAGATACGCAGTATTTT
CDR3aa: CASSGGSTDTQYF

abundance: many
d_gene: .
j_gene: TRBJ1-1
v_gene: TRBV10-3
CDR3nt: TGTGCCATCAGTGAGAGGGGCAGGGACACTGAAGCTTTCTTT
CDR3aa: CAISERGRDTEAFF

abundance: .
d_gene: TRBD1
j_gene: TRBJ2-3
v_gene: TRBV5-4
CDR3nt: TGTGCCAGCAGCCCCGGGACAGGAAGCACAGATACGCAGTATTTT
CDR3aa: CASSPGTGSTDTQYF

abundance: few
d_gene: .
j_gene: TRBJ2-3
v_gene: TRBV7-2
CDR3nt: TGTGCCAGCAGCTTAAGTTCGGCGGCGAGCACAGATACGCAGTATTTT
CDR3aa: CASSLSSAASTDTQYF

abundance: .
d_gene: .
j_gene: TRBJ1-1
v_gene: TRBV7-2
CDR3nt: TGTGCCAGCAGCCCGGACTGGTCGAACACTGAAGCTTTCTTT
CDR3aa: CASSPDWSNTEAFF

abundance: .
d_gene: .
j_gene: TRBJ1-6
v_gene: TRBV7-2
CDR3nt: TGTGCCAGCAGCTTCGGGTTGAGATTGGGGATATCACCCCTCCACTTT
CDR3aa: CASSFGLRLGISPLHF

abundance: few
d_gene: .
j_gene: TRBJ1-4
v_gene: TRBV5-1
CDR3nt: TGCGCCAGCAGCTTGGGGGATTGGGATGAAAAACTGTTTTTT
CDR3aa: CASSLGDWDEKLFF

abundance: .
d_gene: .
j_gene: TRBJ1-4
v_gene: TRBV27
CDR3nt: TGTGCCAGCAGTTTTGTTATAGGTGAAAAACTGTTTTTT
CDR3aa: CASSFVIGEKLFF

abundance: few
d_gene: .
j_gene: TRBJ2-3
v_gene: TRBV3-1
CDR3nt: TGTGCCAGCAGCCAAGAAGGCCCGGCCCCAGATACGCAGTATTTT
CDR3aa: CASSQEGPAPDTQYF

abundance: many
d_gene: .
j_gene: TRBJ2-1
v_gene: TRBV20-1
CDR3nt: TGCAGTGCTCTTCCCAGGTCAACCTACAATGAGCAGTTCTTC
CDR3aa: CSALPRSTYNEQFF

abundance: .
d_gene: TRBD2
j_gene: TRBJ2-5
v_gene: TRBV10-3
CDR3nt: TGTGCCATCAGTGGGCTAGCGGGGGCCCAAGAGACCCAGTACTTC
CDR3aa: CAISGLAGAQETQYF

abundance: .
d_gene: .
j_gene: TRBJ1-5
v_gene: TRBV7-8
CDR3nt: TGTGCCAGCAGCTCAGTCGGCAGGGGAGGACAGCCCCAGCATTTT
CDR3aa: CASSSVGRGGQPQHF